This T cell receptor beta chain was recorded in a study of cytomegalovirus exposure and HLA in healthy donors. This clone was seen a few times. What it binds is unknown. General observations from the study: Later on, a genetic analysis was performed. It linked a missense variant in DCLRE1C with V- and J-gene trimming of TCR beta. Reportedly, fewer N-insertions than the approximately 650-donor mean appeared in an Asian-associated ancestry cluster in a later analysis.

The PCR ran on 60 Vbeta and 13 Jbeta primers. Assay used: immunoSEQ multiplex PCR; TCRdb lists only in-frame clones, some missing. This table has around 140,000 clones, roughly 78% appearing once. The CDR3 loop spans 13 amino acids. V lost 4 bases and J 2 bases, leaving 10 bases between the germline ends. The germline CDR1 and CDR2 sequences are SGDLS and YYNGEE. This TCR derives from a man aged 50 or older in good health and CMV-seropositive. Sequences were obtained from PBMCs. The genes are TRBV9 and TRBJ2-7, with D maybe TRBD2 (5 bases). CDR3 region: CASSSGSTYEQYF. In nucleotides, the CDR3 is TGTGCCAGCAGCTCGGGATCCACCTACGAGCAGTACTTC. Full variable domain (missing parts from reference TRBV9 and TRBJ2-7): DSGVTQTPKHLITATGQRVTLRCSPRSGDLSVYWYQQSLDQGLQFLIQYYNGEERAKGNILERFSAQQFPDLHSELNLSSLELGDSALYFCASSSGSTYEQYFGPGTRLTVT.